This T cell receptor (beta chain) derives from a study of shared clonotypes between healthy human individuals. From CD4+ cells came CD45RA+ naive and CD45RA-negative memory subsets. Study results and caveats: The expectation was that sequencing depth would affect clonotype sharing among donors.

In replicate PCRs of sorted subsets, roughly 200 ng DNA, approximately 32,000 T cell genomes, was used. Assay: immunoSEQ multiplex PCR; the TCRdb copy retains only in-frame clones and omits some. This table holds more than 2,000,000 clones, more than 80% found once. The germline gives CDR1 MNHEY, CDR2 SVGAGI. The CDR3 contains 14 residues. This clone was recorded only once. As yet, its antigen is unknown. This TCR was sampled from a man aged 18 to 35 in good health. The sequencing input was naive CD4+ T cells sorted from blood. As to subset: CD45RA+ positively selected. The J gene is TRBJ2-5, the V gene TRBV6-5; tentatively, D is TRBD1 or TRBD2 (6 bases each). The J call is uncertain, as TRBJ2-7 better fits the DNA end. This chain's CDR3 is CASSRGTKSYEQYF. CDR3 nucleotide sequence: TGTGCCAGCAGCCGCGGGACAAAATCCTACGAGCAGTACTTC.